A selection of T cell receptor beta chains follows, all from one sample in a study of memory CD4+ T cells and cytomegalovirus serostatus. Here immunoSEQ multiplex PCR was the method, and the copy in TCRdb shows in-frame clones only, minus some. Among 40,000 or so clones listed, about 73% were seen once. Sequenced: memory CD4+ T cells from blood. These TCRs come from an adult in good health and CMV-seronegative. Each CDR3 is given with its conserved first and last residue. A D gene is named only where the DNA matches it firmly. Expanded clones are given a class, and other clones once, few, many or no size at all.

abundance	v_gene	j_gene	d_gene	CDR3nt	CDR3aa
-	TRBV30	TRBJ2-3	-	TGTGCCTGGAGCCCGGCAGATACGCAGTATTTT	CAWSPADTQYF
-	TRBV5-1	TRBJ1-4	-	TGCGCCAGCAGCTTGACAGGGAGGGCAACTAATGAAAAACTGTTTTTT	CASSLTGRATNEKLFF
-	TRBV29-1	TRBJ1-1	-	TGCAGCGGCGGCAGGGAAGGCACTGAAGCTTTCTTT	CSGGREGTEAFF
few	TRBV7-9	TRBJ1-6	-	TGTGCCAGCAGCTTAGGGGGCGCCTATAATTCACCCCTCCACTTT	CASSLGGAYNSPLHF
-	TRBV6-5	TRBJ1-4	-	TGTGCCAGCAAGAGGGGGGTAGAAACTAATGAAAAACTGTTTTTT	CASKRGVETNEKLFF
-	TRBV5-1	TRBJ1-3	-	TGCGCCAGCAGCTTGGGGGGAAACTCTGGAAACACCATATATTTT	CASSLGGNSGNTIYF
-	TRBV4-1	TRBJ2-7	-	TGCGCCAGCAGCCAAGACCCACCACAGGGACTAACTGGCGAGCAGTACTTC	CASSQDPPQGLTGEQYF
-	TRBV9	TRBJ2-2	-	TGTGCCAGCAGCCGCGGACTCCTCCAAGTCGGGGAGCTGTTTTTT	CASSRGLLQVGELFF
-	TRBV5-1	TRBJ1-1	TRBD1	TGCGCCAGCAGCTGGGACAGCTTGAACACTGAAGCTTTCTTT	CASSWDSLNTEAFF
-	TRBV27	TRBJ2-3	TRBD2	TGTGCCAGCAGATCACTAGCGGTTAGCACAGATACGCAGTATTTT	CASRSLAVSTDTQYF
-	TRBV7-8	TRBJ2-5	TRBD2	TGTGCCAGCAGCTTATTGGCGGGGGGGCCGTTTGAGACCCAGTACTTC	CASSLLAGGPFETQYF
-	TRBV5-1	TRBJ2-6	-	TGCGCCAGCCAGATCTCTGGGGCCAACGTCCTGACTTTC	CASQISGANVLTF
-	TRBV28	TRBJ2-5	-	TGTGCCAGCAGCCGGGCCTACCAAGAGACCCAGTACTTC	CASSRAYQETQYF
-	TRBV7-3	TRBJ2-5	-	TGTGCCAGCAGCTCGCACGGGGGCCCCGGGGAGACCCAGTACTTC	CASSSHGGPGETQYF
-	TRBV5-1	TRBJ2-1	-	TGCGCCAGCAGGTATCAGGGCGAGCAGTTCTTC	CASRYQGEQFF
-	TRBV9	TRBJ2-2	TRBD1	TGTGCCACTTCCCAGGGGGCGAACACCGGGGAGCTGTTTTTT	CATSQGANTGELFF
-	TRBV6-6	TRBJ2-2	-	TGTGCCAGCCGAGTTCGTGGCGGGGAGCTGTTTTTT	CASRVRGGELFF
-	TRBV25-1	TRBJ2-7	TRBD1	TGTGCCAGCAGTGGGAACCGGGACAGGGCATACGAGCAGTACTTC	CASSGNRDRAYEQYF
-	TRBV4-2	TRBJ2-2	TRBD1	TGTGCCAGCAGCCAAGTGGGGTTAAGGGGGCAGGGCACCGGGGAGCTGTTTTTT	CASSQVGLRGQGTGELFF
once	TRBV25-1	TRBJ2-7	-	TGTGCCAGCAGTGGAGAGGGAAGTCGGCGAACCTACGAGCAGTACTTC	CASSGEGSRRTYEQYF
-	TRBV7-9	TRBJ2-1	TRBD2	TGTGCCAGCAGCGTCACTAGCGGGGGGGCCTATGAGCAGTTCTTC	CASSVTSGGAYEQFF
-	TRBV6-6	TRBJ2-3	TRBD2	TGTGCCAGCGGTCCCGGACTAGCGGGGGGGCCAGATACGCAGTATTTT	CASGPGLAGGPDTQYF
-	TRBV19	TRBJ2-5	-	TGTGCCAGTAGTGGTTGGGACCCCGGGGACCAAGAGACCCAGTACTTC	CASSGWDPGDQETQYF
-	TRBV7-9	TRBJ1-6	-	TGTGCCAGCAGCTTAGGGGCAAGTACGAATTCACCCCTCCACTTT	CASSLGASTNSPLHF
-	TRBV5-1	TRBJ2-4	-	TGCGCCAGCAGCCTGGAGTCCGGTAAAAACATTCAGTACTTC	CASSLESGKNIQYF
-	TRBV7-2	TRBJ2-5	-	TGTGCCAGCAGCTCTCAAAGATCTGGGGGCGTCGGGACCCAGTACTTC	CASSSQRSGGVGTQYF
-	TRBV5-6	TRBJ2-5	-	TGTGCCAGCAGCTTGCCGACAGTCCAAGAGACCCAGTACTTC	CASSLPTVQETQYF
-	TRBV4-1	TRBJ1-5	TRBD1	TGCGCCAGCAGCCAGGACAGGGGGGTTGTTCAGCCCCAGCATTTT	CASSQDRGVVQPQHF
-	TRBV5-1	TRBJ1-1	-	TGCGCCAGCAGGCTAGGGCAGGGTGGGAACACTGAAGCTTTCTTT	CASRLGQGGNTEAFF
-	TRBV10-3	TRBJ1-1	-	TGTGCCATCAGTGTCCGGGCCCCGGGCACTGAAGCTTTCTTT	CAISVRAPGTEAFF
few	TRBV19	TRBJ1-5	TRBD1	TGTGCCAGTAGTATAGTTGGGACAGGGTCTTATAATCAGCCCCAGCATTTT	CASSIVGTGSYNQPQHF
-	TRBV6-1	TRBJ2-1	-	TGTGCCAGCAGTGAGTTCGAACAGGGTGTGGTCAATGAGCAGTTCTTC	CASSEFEQGVVNEQFF
-	TRBV10-3	TRBJ2-3	-	TGTGCCATCAGTGGAGGTAGTAGCACAGATACGCAGTATTTT	CAISGGSSTDTQYF
-	TRBV10-3	TRBJ2-5	TRBD1	TGTGCCATCAGTGAGGGTAGGACAGGGGGCCGAGAGACCCAGTACTTC	CAISEGRTGGRETQYF
-	TRBV11-1	TRBJ2-2	TRBD2	TGTGCCAGCAGCTTGGGGAACTCCGGGACTAGTTCCGGGGAGCTGTTTTTT	CASSLGNSGTSSGELFF
-	TRBV7-8	TRBJ1-1	-	TGTGCCAGCAGCTTCCCGGGACGGGAAGCTTTCTTT	CASSFPGREAFF
-	TRBV7-6	TRBJ1-4	-	TGTGCCAGCAGCTTAACGGGCCGGATGAGTGAAAAACTGTTTTTT	CASSLTGRMSEKLFF
-	TRBV27	TRBJ1-5	-	TGTGCCAGCAGTTTAGTCCTTGGGCAGCCCCAGCATTTT	CASSLVLGQPQHF
-	TRBV5-4	TRBJ2-3	TRBD2	TGTGCCAGCAGCCATCCTAGCGGGGGGGCCGCAGATACGCAGTATTTT	CASSHPSGGAADTQYF
-	TRBV19	TRBJ1-5	-	TGTGCCAGTAGTATAAAGGCGCAGCCCCAGCATTTT	CASSIKAQPQHF
-	TRBV29-1	TRBJ1-1	TRBD1	TGCAGCGTTGAACTTGGGACAGGAGGCACTGAAGCTTTCTTT	CSVELGTGGTEAFF
-	TRBV29-1	TRBJ1-1	-	TGCAGCGCAAACAGGGATTTCGGCACTGAAGCTTTCTTT	CSANRDFGTEAFF
medium-sized	TRBV7-9	TRBJ2-2	TRBD1	TGTGCCAGCAGCCCGGAGGGGACTCGGGCGACAGGGGCCGGGGAGCTGTTTTTT	CASSPEGTRATGAGELFF
few	TRBV5-6	TRBJ1-1	TRBD1	TGTGCCAGCAGCGGGGACAGGGAGGGCACTGAAGCTTTCTTT	CASSGDREGTEAFF
-	TRBV5-4	TRBJ1-2	-	TGTGCCAGCAGCTTAGGACAAGCCAACTATGGCTACACCTTC	CASSLGQANYGYTF
-	TRBV6-5	TRBJ1-4	-	TGTGCCAGCAGTCGCTCCGTTTCTAATGAAAAACTGTTTTTT	CASSRSVSNEKLFF
-	TRBV2	TRBJ2-6	TRBD1	TGTGCCAGCAGTGACAGGGGCGCCGGGACAGGGACGTCTGGGGCCAACGTCCTGACTTTC	CASSDRGAGTGTSGANVLTF
-	TRBV4-2	TRBJ1-1	-	TGTGCCAGCAGCCAAGGACGGAACGGGAACACTGAAGCTTTCTTT	CASSQGRNGNTEAFF
-	TRBV11-2	TRBJ1-4	-	TGTGCCAGCAGCTTTCAGGACCTCGAAAAACTGTTTTTT	CASSFQDLEKLFF
few	TRBV18	TRBJ1-4	-	TGTGCCAGCTCACCGGGAGACCAAAATGAAAAACTGTTTTTT	CASSPGDQNEKLFF
few	TRBV7-8	TRBJ1-5	-	TGTGCCAGCAGCTTTCTGGGTAGCAATCAGCCCCAGCATTTT	CASSFLGSNQPQHF
-	TRBV19	TRBJ1-1	TRBD1	TGTGCCAGTAGATACCCGCACAGGGGGGGAACTGAAGCTTTCTTT	CASRYPHRGGTEAFF
-	TRBV29-1	TRBJ1-2	-	TGCAGCGTTGAGGGTAATAACTATGGCTACACCTTC	CSVEGNNYGYTF
-	TRBV19	TRBJ2-2	TRBD1	TGTGCCACCTCAGCCGACAGGGGGCTCACCGGGGAGCTGTTTTTT	CATSADRGLTGELFF
-	TRBV5-8	TRBJ1-6	-	TGTGCCAGCAGCTCGACCGGGGGCCCTGGATCACCCCTCCACTTT	CASSSTGGPGSPLHF
medium-sized	TRBV30	TRBJ1-3	-	TGTGCCTGGAGTTTGGAGAGATCTGGAAACACCATATATTTT	CAWSLERSGNTIYF
-	TRBV18	TRBJ2-3	-	TGTGCCAGCTCACTTGACAGTATAAACACAGATACGCAGTATTTT	CASSLDSINTDTQYF
-	TRBV7-3	TRBJ2-3	TRBD1	TGTGCCAGCAGCCCGGGACAGGGGGCGCGAGATACGCAGTATTTT	CASSPGQGARDTQYF
-	TRBV29-1	TRBJ2-7	-	TGCAGCGTTGACGGGGGTCTCATCAACGAGCAGTACTTC	CSVDGGLINEQYF